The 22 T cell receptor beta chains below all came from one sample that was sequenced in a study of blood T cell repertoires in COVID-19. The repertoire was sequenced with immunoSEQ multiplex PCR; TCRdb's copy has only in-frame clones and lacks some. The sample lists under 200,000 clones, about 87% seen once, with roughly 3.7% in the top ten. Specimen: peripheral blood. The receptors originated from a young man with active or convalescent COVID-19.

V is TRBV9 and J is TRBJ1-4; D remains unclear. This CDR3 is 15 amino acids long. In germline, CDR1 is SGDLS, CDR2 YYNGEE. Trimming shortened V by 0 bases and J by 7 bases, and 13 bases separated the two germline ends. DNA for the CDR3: TGTGCCAGCAGCGTAGGAACCCAAAGCGGTGAAAAACTGTTTTTT. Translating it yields CASSVGTQSGEKLFF.

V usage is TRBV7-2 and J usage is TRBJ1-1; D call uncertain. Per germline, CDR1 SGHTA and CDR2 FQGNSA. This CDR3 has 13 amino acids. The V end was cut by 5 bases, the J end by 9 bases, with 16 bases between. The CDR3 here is CASSQLKMVQAFF. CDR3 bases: TGTGCCAGCAGCCAACTGAAGATGGTACAAGCTTTCTTT.

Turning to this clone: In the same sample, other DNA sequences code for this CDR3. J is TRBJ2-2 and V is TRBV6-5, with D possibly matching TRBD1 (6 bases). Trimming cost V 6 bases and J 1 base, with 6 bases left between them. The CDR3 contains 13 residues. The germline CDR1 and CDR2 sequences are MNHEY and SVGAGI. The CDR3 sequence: CASRQGNTGELFF. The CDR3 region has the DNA TGTGCCAGCAGACAGGGGAACACCGGGGAGCTGTTTTTT.

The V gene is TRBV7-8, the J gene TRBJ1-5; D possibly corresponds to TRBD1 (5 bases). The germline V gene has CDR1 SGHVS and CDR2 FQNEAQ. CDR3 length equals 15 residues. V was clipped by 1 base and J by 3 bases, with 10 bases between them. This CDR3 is CASSLELRANQPQHF. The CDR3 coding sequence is TGTGCCAGCAGCTTAGAGCTCAGGGCCAATCAGCCCCAGCATTTT. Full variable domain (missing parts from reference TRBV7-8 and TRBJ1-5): GAGVSQSPRYKVAKRGQDVALRCDPISGHVSLFWYQQALGQGPEFLTYFQNEAQLDKSGLPSDRFFAERPEGSVSTLKIQRTQQEDSAVYLCASSLELRANQPQHFGDGTRLSIL.

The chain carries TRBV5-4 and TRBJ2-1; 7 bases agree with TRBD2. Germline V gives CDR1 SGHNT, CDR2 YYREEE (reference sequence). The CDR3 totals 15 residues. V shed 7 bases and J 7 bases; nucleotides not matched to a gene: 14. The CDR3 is CASRLSSSGRNEQFF. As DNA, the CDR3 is TGTGCCAGCCGGCTTAGCTCTAGCGGACGGAATGAGCAGTTCTTC.

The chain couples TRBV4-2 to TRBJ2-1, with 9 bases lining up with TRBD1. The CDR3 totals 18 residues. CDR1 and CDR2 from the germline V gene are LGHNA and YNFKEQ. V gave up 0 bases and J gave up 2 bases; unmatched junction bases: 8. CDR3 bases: TGTGCCAGCAGCCAAGAGCGGTATAGGGACAGGGCCTACAATGAGCAGTTCTTC. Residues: CASSQERYRDRAYNEQFF.

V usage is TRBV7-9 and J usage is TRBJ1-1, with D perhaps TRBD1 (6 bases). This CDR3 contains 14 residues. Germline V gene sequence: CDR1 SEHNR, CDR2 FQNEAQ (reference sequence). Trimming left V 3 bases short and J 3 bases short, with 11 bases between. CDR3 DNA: TGTGCCAGCAGCTTCCAGGGGCTTGACACTGAAGCTTTCTTT. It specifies CASSFQGLDTEAFF. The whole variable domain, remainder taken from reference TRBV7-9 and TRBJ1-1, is DTGVSQNPRHKITKRGQNVTFRCDPISEHNRLYWYRQTLGQGPEFLTYFQNEAQLEKSRLLSDRFSAERPKGSFSTLEIQRTEQGDSAMYLCASSFQGLDTEAFFGQGTRLTVV.

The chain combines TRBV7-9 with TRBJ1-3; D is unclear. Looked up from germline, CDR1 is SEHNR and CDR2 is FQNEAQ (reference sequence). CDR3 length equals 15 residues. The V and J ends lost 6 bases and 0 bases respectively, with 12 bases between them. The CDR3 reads CASSLSQVSGNTIYF. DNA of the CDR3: TGTGCCAGCAGTCTTTCACAAGTCTCTGGAAACACCATATATTTT. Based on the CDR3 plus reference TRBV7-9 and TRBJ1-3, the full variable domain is DTGVSQNPRHKITKRGQNVTFRCDPISEHNRLYWYRQTLGQGPEFLTYFQNEAQLEKSRLLSDRFSAERPKGSFSTLEIQRTEQGDSAMYLCASSLSQVSGNTIYFGEGSWLTVV.

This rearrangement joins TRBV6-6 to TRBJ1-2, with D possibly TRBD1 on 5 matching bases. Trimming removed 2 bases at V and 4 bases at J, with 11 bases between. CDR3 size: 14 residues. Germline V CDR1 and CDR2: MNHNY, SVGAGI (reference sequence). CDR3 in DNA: TGTGCCAGCAGTTACGGGGTAGGGGCCTATGGCTACACCTTC. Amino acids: CASSYGVGAYGYTF.

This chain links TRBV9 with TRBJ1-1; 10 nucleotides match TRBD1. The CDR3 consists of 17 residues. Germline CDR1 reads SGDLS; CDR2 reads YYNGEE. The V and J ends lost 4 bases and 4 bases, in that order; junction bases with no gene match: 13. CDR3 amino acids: CASSPGDRGYFSTEAFF. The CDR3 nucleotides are TGTGCCAGCAGCCCGGGGGACAGGGGCTACTTTTCCACTGAAGCTTTCTTT.

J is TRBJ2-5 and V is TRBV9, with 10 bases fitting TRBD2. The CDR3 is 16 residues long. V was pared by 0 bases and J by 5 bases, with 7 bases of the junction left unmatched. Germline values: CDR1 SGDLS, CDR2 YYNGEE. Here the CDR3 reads CASSVGSGGPEETQYF. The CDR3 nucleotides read TGTGCCAGCAGCGTAGGTAGCGGGGGGCCGGAGGAGACCCAGTACTTC. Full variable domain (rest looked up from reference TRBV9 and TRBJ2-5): DSGVTQTPKHLITATGQRVTLRCSPRSGDLSVYWYQQSLDQGLQFLIQYYNGEERAKGNILERFSAQQFPDLHSELNLSSLELGDSALYFCASSVGSGGPEETQYFGPGTRLLVL.

CDR3 DNA: TGTGCCAGCAGCTTAGCCCAGGCTAACTATGGCTACACCTTC. This codes for CASSLAQANYGYTF. The chain employs TRBV7-9 and TRBJ1-2; D remains ambiguous. V shed 0 bases and J shed 0 bases, with 5 bases lying between them. Germline-derived CDR1 and CDR2 are SEHNR and FQNEAQ (reference sequence). The CDR3 has 14 residues.

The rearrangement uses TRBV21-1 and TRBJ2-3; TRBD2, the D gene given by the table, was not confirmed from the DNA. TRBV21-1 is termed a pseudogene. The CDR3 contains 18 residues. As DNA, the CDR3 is TGTGCCAGCAGCTTCCGACTAGCGGGACCTGACCTCACAGATACGCAGTATTTT. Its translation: CASSFRLAGPDLTDTQYF.

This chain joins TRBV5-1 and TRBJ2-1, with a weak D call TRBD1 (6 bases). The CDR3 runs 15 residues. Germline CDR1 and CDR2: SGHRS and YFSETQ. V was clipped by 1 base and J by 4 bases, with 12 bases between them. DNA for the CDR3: TGCGCCAGCAGCTTGATCGGCAGGGGTTACAATGAGCAGTTCTTC. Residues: CASSLIGRGYNEQFF.

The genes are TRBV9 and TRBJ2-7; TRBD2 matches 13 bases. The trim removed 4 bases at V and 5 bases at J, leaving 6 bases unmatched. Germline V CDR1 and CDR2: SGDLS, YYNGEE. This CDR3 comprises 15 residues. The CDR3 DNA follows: TGTGCCAGCAGCCCCAGGACTAGCGGGAGTCACGAGCAGTACTTC. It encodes CASSPRTSGSHEQYF.

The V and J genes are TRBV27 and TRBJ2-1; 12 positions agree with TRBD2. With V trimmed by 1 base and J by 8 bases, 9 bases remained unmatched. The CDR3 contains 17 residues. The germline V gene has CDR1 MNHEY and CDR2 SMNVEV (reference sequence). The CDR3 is CASSLFGPSGGAYEQFF. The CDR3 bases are TGTGCCAGCAGTTTATTCGGGCCTAGCGGGGGGGCCTATGAGCAGTTCTTC.

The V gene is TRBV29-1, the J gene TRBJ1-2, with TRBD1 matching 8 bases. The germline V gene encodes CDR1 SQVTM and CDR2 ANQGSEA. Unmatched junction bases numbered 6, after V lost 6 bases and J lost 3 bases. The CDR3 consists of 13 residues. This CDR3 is CSVRQGQDYGYTF. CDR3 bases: TGCAGCGTCCGACAGGGGCAGGACTATGGCTACACCTTC.

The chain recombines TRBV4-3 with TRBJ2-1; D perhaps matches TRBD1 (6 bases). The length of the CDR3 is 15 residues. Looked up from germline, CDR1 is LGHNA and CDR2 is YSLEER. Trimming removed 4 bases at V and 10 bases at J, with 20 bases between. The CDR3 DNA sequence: TGCGCCAGCAGCCCCCGACAGGATTCGCTCTTAGAGCAGTTCTTC. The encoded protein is CASSPRQDSLLEQFF.

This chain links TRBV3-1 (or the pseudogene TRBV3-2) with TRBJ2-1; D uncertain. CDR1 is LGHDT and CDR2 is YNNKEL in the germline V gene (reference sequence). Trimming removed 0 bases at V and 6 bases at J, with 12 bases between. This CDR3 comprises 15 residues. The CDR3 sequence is CASSQEFGVGNEQFF. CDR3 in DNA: TGTGCCAGCAGCCAAGAGTTCGGAGTGGGCAATGAGCAGTTCTTC.

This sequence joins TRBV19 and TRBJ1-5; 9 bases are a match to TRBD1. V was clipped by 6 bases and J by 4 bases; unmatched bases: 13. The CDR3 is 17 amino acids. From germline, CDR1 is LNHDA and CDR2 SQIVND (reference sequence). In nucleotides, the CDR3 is TGTGCCAGTAGCCAGTTGGACAGGGGATTGGCGAATCAGCCCCAGCATTTT. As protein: CASSQLDRGLANQPQHF.

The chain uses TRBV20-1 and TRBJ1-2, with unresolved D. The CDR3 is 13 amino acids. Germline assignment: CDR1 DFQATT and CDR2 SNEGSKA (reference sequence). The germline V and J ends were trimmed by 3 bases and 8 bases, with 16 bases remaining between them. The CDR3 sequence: CSASSGLGRGYTF. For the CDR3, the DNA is TGCAGTGCTAGTTCGGGTTTAGGAAGGGGCTACACCTTC.

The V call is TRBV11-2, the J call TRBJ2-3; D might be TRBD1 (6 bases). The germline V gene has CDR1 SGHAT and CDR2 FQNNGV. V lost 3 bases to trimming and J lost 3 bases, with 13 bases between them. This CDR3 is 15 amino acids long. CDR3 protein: CASSFRGRGTDTQYF. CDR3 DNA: TGTGCCAGCAGCTTCAGGGGTCGAGGTACAGATACGCAGTATTTT.